What follows describes a single T cell receptor beta chain. Its antigen is as yet unknown. This sample was included in a study of T cell responses to AZD1222 COVID-19 vaccine. The study's findings and limits: Spike was spanned by vaccine-associated CD4 TCRs, which were dominant at 160-218 and 743-854. Within unmutated variant regions lay the reported targets of nearly half of spike-specific TCRs.

This CDR3 region has 13 residues. V gave up 3 bases and J gave up 5 bases, with 9 bases separating them. The V gene's germline CDR1 is LGHDT and CDR2 YNNKEL (reference sequence). The method was immunoSEQ multiplex PCR; TCRdb's version includes in-frame clones alone and lacks a portion of them. The profile covers 95,000 to 100,000 clones, with 87% appearing a single time and 10% to 13% taken by the ten largest. The sample was peripheral blood, taken 28 days after the second AZD1222 dose. The chain links TRBV3-1 (or the pseudogene TRBV3-2) to TRBJ2-3, with no clear D. The sequence derives from an adult who received the AZD1222 COVID-19 vaccine. The CDR3 nucleotides read TGTGCCAGCAGCCAGAGGACGGAAGATACGCAGTATTTT. Its protein is CASSQRTEDTQYF.